The 19 T cell receptor beta chains reported below all come from one sample, sequenced in a study of metastatic and nonmetastatic thyroid tumors. Using MiXCR, TCRdb reanalyzed the PCR reads. This sample yields 20,000 or so clones, of which approximately 24% are seen a single time; 8% to 13% belongs to the top ten. Patients were all untreated before their thyroid surgery. The material sequenced was tumor tissue. Receptors were obtained from a male donor with papillary thyroid cancer or a benign thyroid nodule (not recorded which). Some clones in this sample may be carry-over from other donors' samples.

This clone has at least ten counts. This chain connects TRBV13 to TRBJ1-1, with 10 bases fitting TRBD1. Trimming at V came to 5 bases and at J to 1 base, leaving 16 bases not matched to a gene. The CDR3 is 19 residues long. CDR1 and CDR2 (germline): PRHDT, FYEKMQ (reference sequence). CDR3 bases: TGTGCCAGCAGCCGTTATGCTACAGTTGGGGACAGGGGGAACACTGAAGCTTTCTTT. Translation gives CASSRYATVGDRGNTEAFF.

This clone showed up many times. V gene TRBV5-1 combines with J gene TRBJ1-6; D gene ambiguous. V gave up 4 bases and J gave up 8 bases, with 13 bases separating them. The CDR3 has 14 residues. CDR1 is SGHRS and CDR2 is YFSETQ in the germline V gene. CDR3 nucleotides: TGCGCCAGCAGCGCGCAGACAAGGGATTCACCCCTCCACTTT. This codes for CASSAQTRDSPLHF.

This clone showed up many times. V is TRBV4-1 and J is TRBJ2-4; 8 bases agree with TRBD2. Germline-derived CDR1 and CDR2 are MGHRA and YSYEKL. The V segment lost 1 base and the J segment 1 base; nucleotides outside the gene matches: 3. CDR3 length equals 16 residues. The DNA for the CDR3 is TGCGCCAGCAGCCAAGGTAGCGGGATTGCCAAAAACATTCAGTACTTC. It is translated as CASSQGSGIAKNIQYF.

This clone was recorded many times. The chain joins TRBV7-8 to TRBJ2-5; 11 bases match TRBD2. Trimming cost V 7 bases and J 5 bases; bases outside gene matches: 12. The CDR3 loop spans 16 amino acids. In germline, CDR1 is SGHVS, CDR2 FQNEAQ. CDR3 sequence reads: CASKDTSGSPKETQYF. The CDR3 DNA reads TGTGCCAGCAAGGATACTAGCGGGAGTCCGAAGGAGACCCAGTACTTC.

The chain joins TRBV27 to TRBJ1-2, with D perhaps matching TRBD1 (6 bases). CDR3 length: 15 residues. Germline V CDR1 and CDR2: MNHEY, SMNVEV (reference sequence). V was cut by 7 bases and J by 3 bases, with 18 bases left in between. The CDR3 DNA reads as TGTGCCAGCATTTTGATCCAGGGGACTGACTATGGCTACACCTTC. Its translation: CASILIQGTDYGYTF.

This clone was counted at least ten times. The gene calls are TRBV3-1 and TRBJ2-3; TRBD2 aligns across 11 bases. In germline, CDR1 is LGHDT, CDR2 YNNKEL (reference sequence). V shed 1 base and J 1 base; nucleotides not matched to a gene: 4. The CDR3 has 17 amino acids. CDR3 residues: CASSQAGTSGGTDTQYF. The CDR3, as DNA: TGTGCCAGCAGCCAAGCCGGGACTAGCGGAGGCACAGATACGCAGTATTTT.

This chain connects TRBV11-2 to TRBJ2-7; D might be TRBD2 (6 bases). V lost 4 bases, J lost 1 base, and 8 bases lay in between. Germline loops: CDR1 SGHAT, CDR2 FQNNGV. The CDR3 spans 13 residues. The CDR3 reads CASSSGLSYEQYF. The CDR3 DNA follows: TGTGCCAGCAGCTCTGGACTATCCTACGAGCAGTACTTC.

This clone was observed at least ten times. The chain combines TRBV30 with TRBJ1-3; D not resolved. The germline V and J ends were trimmed by 0 bases and 8 bases, with 11 bases remaining between them. The CDR3 sequence is 13 residues long. Germline V lookup: CDR1 GTSNPN, CDR2 SVGIG (reference sequence). DNA of the CDR3: TGTGCCTGGAGTGTAGAGCGCTTTGACACCATATATTTT. It encodes CAWSVERFDTIYF.

This clone was counted many times. The gene calls are TRBV20-1 and TRBJ2-1; TRBD2 matches 9 bases. V trimming: 1 base; J trimming: 4 bases; junction bases outside the gene matches: 2. Germline values: CDR1 DFQATT, CDR2 SNEGSKA (reference sequence). The CDR3 is 14 residues long. The CDR3 sequence: CSARGLADYNEQFF. CDR3 nucleotides: TGCAGTGCTAGAGGACTAGCGGATTACAATGAGCAGTTCTTC.

A few counts support this clone. V gene TRBV28 combines with J gene TRBJ1-5, with unresolved D. The ends were cut back, 5 bases at V and 3 bases at J, with 17 bases in the middle. Germline V gene data show CDR1 as MDHEN and CDR2 as SYDVKM. CDR3 length: 16 amino acids. CDR3 coding DNA: TGTGCCAGCAGTGGGGATTGGGGAAGGGTCAATCAGCCCCAGCATTTT. Protein product: CASSGDWGRVNQPQHF.

This clone occurred many times. The chain recombines TRBV3-1 with TRBJ2-3; D is ambiguous. Trimming removed 1 base at V and 8 bases at J, with 10 bases between. There are 13 residues in the CDR3. CDR1 is LGHDT, CDR2 YNNKEL, per germline (reference sequence). Here the CDR3 reads CASSQVSLGTQYF. CDR3 nucleotides: TGTGCCAGCAGCCAAGTATCTTTGGGTACGCAGTATTTT.

This chain connects TRBV5-1 to TRBJ2-3; 8 bases fit TRBD1. Germline CDR1 and CDR2: SGHRS and YFSETQ. After removal of 4 bases from V and 0 bases from J, the junction contained 7 bases not matched to a gene. The CDR3 loop spans 16 amino acids. The DNA of the CDR3 is TGCGCCAGCAGCCTCCAAGGACAGGGAAGCACAGATACGCAGTATTTT. This sequence encodes CASSLQGQGSTDTQYF.

The V call is TRBV11-2, the J call TRBJ2-7, with 7 bases that match TRBD1. V lost 3 bases and J lost 1; bases outside the gene matches: 3. The CDR3 consists of 14 residues. Germline CDR1 is SGHAT and CDR2 is FQNNGV. The CDR3 DNA is TGTGCCAGCAGCTTCGTACAGGGGTCCTACGAGCAGTACTTC. It translates to CASSFVQGSYEQYF.

In regard to this clone: Germline and junction disagree at one end, which may indicate a read error. V usage is TRBV20-1 and J usage is TRBJ2-7, with TRBD2 matching 14 bases. The V gene's germline CDR1 is DFQATT and CDR2 SNEGSKA (reference sequence). This CDR3 has 15 amino acids. CDR3 bases: TGCAGTGCTCGCCGCGGGACTAGCGGGAGAGGCGAGCCGTACTTC. Its translation: CSARRGTSGRGEPYF.

In its sample, this clone ranks as medium-sized. The J gene is TRBJ2-7, the V gene TRBV28, with 9 bases lining up with TRBD1. The V and J ends lost 5 bases and 3 bases, in that order; junction bases with no gene match: 8. Germline-derived CDR1 and CDR2 are MDHEN and SYDVKM. CDR3 length: 15 residues. The CDR3 reads CASSESQGAHYEQYF. In DNA, the CDR3 is TGTGCCAGCAGTGAATCACAGGGGGCCCACTACGAGCAGTACTTC.

The V gene is TRBV4-1, the J gene TRBJ1-2; D unresolved. Germline V gives CDR1 MGHRA, CDR2 YSYEKL. This CDR3 is 14 amino acids long. Trimming removed 1 base at V and 1 base at J, with 7 bases between. The CDR3 region is CASSQGWDNYGYTF. CDR3 in DNA: TGCGCCAGCAGCCAAGGGTGGGATAACTATGGCTACACCTTC.

This clone was seen many times. The rearrangement links TRBV25-1 to TRBJ2-5; D gene ambiguous. The CDR3 runs to 11 residues. Between the trimmed V and J ends, which lost 4 bases and 4 bases, there was a span of 4 bases. Germline V gene lookup returns CDR1 MGHDK and CDR2 SYGVNS. The CDR3 nucleotides are TGTGCCAGCAGTGCGGGAGAGACCCAGTACTTC. This codes for CASSAGETQYF.

A single count supports this clone. V usage is TRBV20-1 and J usage is TRBJ1-6; D gene unclear. CDR3 size: 14 residues. Germline CDR1 and CDR2: DFQATT and SNEGSKA (reference sequence). Deletions cut 3 bases from V and 7 bases from J, with 13 bases between. Here the CDR3 DNA reads TGCAGTGCTAGTGGGGATTTACCAAATTCACCCCTCCACTTT. It translates to CSASGDLPNSPLHF.

This clone appeared many times. This rearrangement joins TRBV19 to TRBJ2-2; possibly TRBD1 for D (7 bases). V was trimmed by 4 bases and J by 0 bases, leaving 12 bases between them. The V gene's germline CDR1 is LNHDA and CDR2 SQIVND (reference sequence). The CDR3 runs 16 residues. CDR3 residues: CASSRGDSSNTGELFF. CDR3 DNA sequence: TGTGCCAGTAGTAGGGGGGACAGCTCGAACACCGGGGAGCTGTTTTTT.